Each of the 29 T cell receptor beta chains below was sequenced from the same sample in a study of blood T cells in healthy people across ages. Combining a sample-barcoded 5' primer with a J-beta primer mix, a second PCR ran for about 7 to 12 cycles. A single record per CDR3 protein comes from TCRdb applying MiXCR to the 5' RACE reads. Here the sample spans 540,000 or so distinct CDR3 sequences, approximately 25% being singletons. Sequenced material: blood. These receptors originate from a woman in her 70s in good health.

In DNA, the CDR3 is TGCGCCAGCAGAGCCGGACCAGGCACTGAAGCTTTCTTT. Its protein product is CASRAGPGTEAFF. The chain uses TRBV5-1 and TRBJ1-1; the D is unclear. V dropped 5 bases and J dropped 4 bases, with 12 bases sitting between them. The CDR3 totals 13 residues. Looked up from germline, CDR1 is SGHRS and CDR2 is YFSETQ.

This clonotype was observed a handful of times. J is TRBJ2-2 and V is TRBV24-1; 9 bases map to TRBD1. V lost 2 bases to trimming and J lost 7 bases; unmatched junction nucleotides: 4. Germline assignment: CDR1 KGHDR and CDR2 SFDVKD. CDR3 length equals 15 residues. The CDR3 nucleotides read TGTGCCACCAGTGATTCGAACAGGGGGCACGGGGAGCTGTTTTTT. Translated: CATSDSNRGHGELFF.

This chain uses TRBV19 with TRBJ2-4; D remains unclear. CDR1 and CDR2 from the germline V gene are LNHDA and SQIVND (reference sequence). Trimming took off 6 bases at V and 1 base at J, with 10 bases between the two ends. This CDR3 spans 14 amino acids. This CDR3 is CASRDRWAKNIQYF. CDR3 nucleotides: TGTGCCAGTAGAGATAGGTGGGCCAAAAACATTCAGTACTTC.

This clonotype was picked up a small number of times. The rearrangement joins TRBV20-1 to TRBJ1-4; D gene ambiguous. The ends were cut back, 3 bases at V and 10 bases at J, with 9 bases in the middle. The CDR3 is 11 residues long. The germline V gene has CDR1 DFQATT and CDR2 SNEGSKA (reference sequence). The CDR3 loop is CSARRERKLFF. In DNA form, the CDR3 reads TGCAGTGCTAGGAGGGAAAGAAAACTGTTTTTT.

The gene calls are TRBV6-5 and TRBJ2-1; the D gene is possibly TRBD2 (5 bases). The length of the CDR3 is 12 residues. The V and J ends lost 8 bases and 5 bases respectively, with 10 bases between them. CDR1 and CDR2 from the germline V gene are MNHEY and SVGAGI. DNA for the CDR3: TGTGCCAGCCACACTAGTCACAATGAGCAGTTCTTC. Encoded protein: CASHTSHNEQFF.

This clonotype was seen a handful of times. The chain employs TRBV20-1 and TRBJ2-4; either TRBD1 or TRBD2 may supply D (5 bases each). This CDR3 spans 15 amino acids. Trimming took off 5 bases at V and 3 bases at J, with 17 bases between the two ends. The germline gives CDR1 DFQATT, CDR2 SNEGSKA (reference sequence). The CDR3 sequence: CSAPNTGLGKNIQYF. The CDR3 coding sequence is TGCAGTGCTCCTAATACGGGGCTTGGCAAAAACATTCAGTACTTC.

Only a few counts were recorded for this clonotype. As DNA, the CDR3 is TGTGCCAGCAGCGGCCGGGACCATGATTACTCCTCCTACGTGCAGTACTTC. It encodes CASSGRDHDYSSYVQYF. The chain couples TRBV21-1 to TRBJ2-7; the table names TRBD1, a call not compared with the DNA. TRBV21-1 is tagged as a pseudogene. This CDR3 is 17 amino acids long.

V is TRBV20-1 and J is TRBJ1-2, with D possibly being TRBD1 (5 bases). The CDR3 contains 16 residues. The germline V and J ends were trimmed by 3 bases and 8 bases, with 25 bases remaining between them. The V gene's germline CDR1 is DFQATT and CDR2 SNEGSKA (reference sequence). CDR3 residues: CSASQNPNLGVGGYTF. The CDR3 nucleotides are TGCAGTGCTAGCCAAAACCCGAACTTAGGGGTTGGAGGCTACACCTTC.

The chain recombines TRBV7-9 with TRBJ2-4, with D possibly being TRBD2 (6 bases). CDR1 is SEHNR and CDR2 is FQNEAQ in the germline V gene (reference sequence). V shed 5 bases and J shed 6 bases, with 17 bases lying between them. This CDR3 has 15 amino acids. CDR3 DNA sequence: TGTGCCAGCAGCACCCGGGCAGGCGGGATAAACATTCAGTACTTC. This sequence encodes CASSTRAGGINIQYF.

The CDR3 here is CASSDRTGYGEQYF. The DNA for the CDR3 is TGTGCCAGCAGTGACCGGACAGGGTACGGCGAGCAGTACTTC. The rearrangement joins TRBV2 to TRBJ2-7; 8 positions match TRBD1. The CDR3 runs to 14 residues. Germline CDR1 reads SNHLY; CDR2 reads FYNNEI. The V gene end was trimmed by 3 bases and the J gene end by 6 bases; junction bases not matched to a gene: 7.

This clonotype has only a few counts. The chain has TRBV6-6 and TRBJ1-2, with 8 bases that match TRBD1. Germline lookup yields CDR1 MNHNY and CDR2 SVGAGI (reference sequence). There are 13 residues in the CDR3. The junction had 7 bases not matched to a gene; V was cut back by 6 bases and J by 7 bases. CDR3 in amino acids: CASSRTGMGGYTF. CDR3 nucleotide sequence: TGTGCCAGCAGCCGGACAGGGATGGGTGGCTACACCTTC.

Only a few counts were recorded for this clonotype. V is TRBV18 and J is TRBJ1-3; D is ambiguous. The V end lost 5 bases, the J end lost 4 bases, and 12 bases lay between the germline ends. Germline CDR1 is KGHSH and CDR2 is LQKENI. The CDR3 runs 14 residues. CDR3 nucleotides: TGTGCCAGCTCAACAACAGAGTCCGGAAACACCATATATTTT. As protein: CASSTTESGNTIYF.

This clonotype occurred many times. V usage is TRBV20-1 and J usage is TRBJ2-6; no reliable D call. The germline gives CDR1 DFQATT, CDR2 SNEGSKA (reference sequence). The V end was cut by 3 bases, the J end by 4 bases, with 10 bases between. This CDR3 is built from 14 residues. The chain's CDR3 is CSASGPQGANVLTF. The CDR3 DNA sequence: TGCAGTGCTAGTGGCCCTCAGGGGGCCAACGTCCTGACTTTC.

In its sample, this clonotype was seen a few times. The chain recombines TRBV5-1 with TRBJ1-1, with 8 bases identical to TRBD1. The CDR3 spans 15 residues. Germline V gives CDR1 SGHRS, CDR2 YFSETQ. V was clipped by 1 base and J by 3 bases; unmatched bases: 5. CDR3 nucleotides: TGCGCCAGCAGCTTGACAGGGGGAAGGGACACTGAAGCTTTCTTT. It codes for CASSLTGGRDTEAFF.

This clonotype was seen a few times. This rearrangement joins TRBV20-1 to TRBJ1-5, with TRBD1 identical over 7 bases. The junction had 5 bases not matched to a gene; V was cut back by 6 bases and J by 3 bases. The CDR3 length is 13 residues. Germline V CDR1 and CDR2: DFQATT, SNEGSKA (reference sequence). The CDR3 bases are TGCAGTGCCGGGGGACAGATCAATCAGCCCCAGCATTTT. Protein sequence: CSAGGQINQPQHF.

This clonotype was recorded many times. At one boundary the junction diverges from the germline segment, which might be a read error. The gene calls are TRBV7-7 and TRBJ2-5; weak D call: TRBD1 (6 bases). This CDR3 has 14 amino acids. CDR1 and CDR2 from the germline V gene are SSHAT and FNYEAQ (reference sequence). CDR3 sequence (DNA): TGTGCTAGCAGCTCTCCAGGGGCAGGAGAGACCCAGTACTTC. Translating it yields CASSSPGAGETQYF. The entire variable domain, with the rest obtained from reference TRBV7-7 and TRBJ2-5, is as follows: GAGVSQSPRYKVTKRGQDVTLRCDPISSHATLYWYQQALGQGPEFLTYFNYEAQPDKSGLPSDRFSAERPEGSISTLTIQRTEQRDSAMYRCASSSPGAGETQYFGPGTRLLVL.

V usage is TRBV7-9 and J usage is TRBJ1-2; D remains ambiguous. Germline V gene sequence: CDR1 SEHNR, CDR2 FQNEAQ (reference sequence). V lost 10 bases and J 6 bases, leaving 12 bases between the germline ends. CDR3 length: 11 residues. In DNA, the CDR3 is TGTGCCACCCGCGAGGTTGATGGCTACACCTTC. Translated: CATREVDGYTF.

The chain has TRBV30 and TRBJ1-1; 7 bases align to TRBD1. The CDR3 runs 13 residues. Unmatched junction bases numbered 1, after V lost 2 bases and J lost 1 base. CDR1 GTSNPN and CDR2 SVGIG come from the germline V gene (reference sequence). In nucleotides, the CDR3 is TGTGCCTGGAGTCGACAGGGGAACACTGAAGCTTTCTTT. Its translation: CAWSRQGNTEAFF.

This sequence joins TRBV20-1 and TRBJ2-3; TRBD2 matches at 8 bases. With V trimmed by 7 bases and J by 0 bases, 6 bases remained unmatched. The CDR3 spans 14 residues. CDR1 DFQATT and CDR2 SNEGSKA come from the germline V gene (reference sequence). The CDR3 here is CSVDGGASTDTQYF. CDR3 DNA sequence: TGCAGTGTCGACGGGGGGGCGAGCACAGATACGCAGTATTTT.

This sequence joins TRBV20-1 and TRBJ2-1; maybe TRBD1 (6 bases). The CDR3 is 14 amino acids. V dropped 7 bases and J dropped 4 bases, with 17 bases sitting between them. Germline values: CDR1 DFQATT, CDR2 SNEGSKA (reference sequence). In DNA form, the CDR3 reads TGCAGTGTAGGAGTGGGGGCGAGGTACAATGAGCAGTTCTTC. It translates to CSVGVGARYNEQFF.

This chain links TRBV7-6 with TRBJ1-1; TRBD1 is a possible D gene (5 bases). Trimming pared 3 bases from V and 1 base from J, leaving 15 bases between. Germline CDR1 SGHVS, CDR2 FNYEAQ. The CDR3 runs 16 residues. The CDR3 spells CASSLVAGHRNTEAFF. DNA for the CDR3: TGTGCCAGCAGCTTGGTAGCCGGACACCGGAACACTGAAGCTTTCTTT.

In this sample, this clonotype turned up many times. The V and J genes are TRBV7-6 and TRBJ2-5; D is unclear. The germline CDR1 and CDR2 sequences are SGHVS and FNYEAQ. This CDR3 region has 13 residues. V was shortened by 1 base and J by 4 bases, with 7 bases between the two germline ends. The CDR3 bases are TGTGCCAGCAGCTTAGGCCTTTCAGAGACCCAGTACTTC. Residues: CASSLGLSETQYF.

CDR3 DNA sequence: TGCGCCAGCAGCAAAACTACAGACACTGAAGCTTTCTTT. It translates to CASSKTTDTEAFF. This chain connects TRBV5-1 to TRBJ1-1; D unresolved. Germline values: CDR1 SGHRS, CDR2 YFSETQ. V was trimmed by 4 bases and J by 3 bases, leaving 10 bases between them. The length of the CDR3 is 13 residues.

The rearrangement uses TRBV6-2 or TRBV6-3 and TRBJ1-6; D is possibly TRBD1 (5 bases). V was cut by 4 bases and J by 7 bases, with 11 bases left in between. Germline V gives CDR1 MNHEY, CDR2 SVGEGT. The CDR3 has 14 amino acids. This chain's CDR3 is CASSSLGANSPLHF. The DNA of the CDR3 is TGTGCCAGCAGTTCCCTAGGGGCCAATTCACCCCTCCACTTT.

The chain couples TRBV20-1 to TRBJ1-4, with 8 positions matching TRBD1. Germline lookup yields CDR1 DFQATT and CDR2 SNEGSKA (reference sequence). This CDR3 comprises 14 residues. The DNA for the CDR3 is TGCAGCGCGGCACCACAGGGGGATAAAAGGAAACTGTTTTTT. Amino acids: CSAAPQGDKRKLFF.

The chain recombines TRBV20-1 with TRBJ2-1, with TRBD1 matching over 10 bases. The J call may be wrong; the DNA end is better matched by TRBJ2-7. This CDR3 is 19 amino acids long. Germline CDR1 is DFQATT and CDR2 is SNEGSKA (reference sequence). CDR3 in DNA: TGCAGTGCTAGAGAGAGGGACAGGGGTCAAGGAATCCTCTCCTACGAGCAGTACTTC. Protein product: CSARERDRGQGILSYEQYF.

J is TRBJ2-7 and V is TRBV7-2; D may be TRBD2 (5 bases). The CDR3 loop spans 18 amino acids. Germline V gene data show CDR1 as SGHTA and CDR2 as FQGNSA. V lost 2 bases to trimming and J lost 2 bases, with 22 bases between them. The DNA of the CDR3 is TGTGCCAGCAGCTTAACACGCCCAGGACTTTATGAGGCCTACGAGCAGTACTTC. Amino acid sequence: CASSLTRPGLYEAYEQYF.

This clonotype was seen a few times. V is TRBV5-1 and J is TRBJ2-1; weak D call: TRBD1 (5 bases). The V end lost 0 bases, the J end lost 7 bases, and 8 bases lay between the germline ends. This CDR3 comprises 13 residues. Germline values: CDR1 SGHRS, CDR2 YFSETQ. CDR3 DNA sequence: TGCGCCAGCAGCTTGGCAGGGTGGAATGAGCAGTTCTTC. It codes for CASSLAGWNEQFF.

This clonotype was counted only a few times. The chain has TRBV6-5 and TRBJ1-5; 8 bases agree with TRBD1. With V trimmed by 6 bases and J by 5 bases, 6 bases remained unmatched. CDR1 and CDR2 (germline): MNHEY, SVGAGI. The CDR3 runs to 14 residues. CDR3 nucleotides: TGTGCCAGCAGCACACAGGGGGTGCATCAGCCCCAGCATTTT. Its protein product is CASSTQGVHQPQHF.